This is a list of T cell receptor beta chains from one sample in a study of blood T cells in healthy people across ages. TCRdb reanalysed the 5' RACE reads using MiXCR and keeps one entry per CDR3 protein. Of about 940,000 distinct CDR3 sequences listed, around 49% were seen once; the top ten hold around 15%. Material for sequencing was blood. The receptors shown here come from a man aged 25-40 years in good health. Each CDR3 is given with its conserved first and last residue. The D gene is left open where the match is weak. Clone size appears in some rows only: once, few, many, or a class for an expanded clone.

d_call,j_call,v_call,clone_size,cdr3_nt,cdr3_aa
NA,TRBJ2-1,TRBV6-1,few,TGTGCCAGCAGTGAAGCTCAGAACAGGGCCAATGAGCAGTTCTTC,CASSEAQNRANEQFF
TRBD1,TRBJ2-1,TRBV2,NA,TGTGCCAGCCTGGCTAGGGACAGGGTATTGGATGAGCAGTTCTTC,CASLARDRVLDEQFF
NA,TRBJ1-4,TRBV6-1,NA,TGTGCCAGCAGTGAAAGGAGGCAGGGAGCAACTAATGAAAAACTGTTTTTT,CASSERRQGATNEKLFF
NA,TRBJ1-3,TRBV6-2/TRBV6-3,NA,TGTGCCAGCAGTTATGAGGTCCAGCGAAACACCATATATTTT,CASSYEVQRNTIYF
TRBD2,TRBJ2-7,TRBV20-1,few,TGCAGTGCTAGAGACGGACTAGCGGGGGGTCGAAACGAGCAGTACTTC,CSARDGLAGGRNEQYF
TRBD1,TRBJ2-1,TRBV2,NA,TGTGCCAGAGGACAGGGGTCCTACAATGAGCAGTTCTTC,CARGQGSYNEQFF
NA,TRBJ2-3,TRBV4-3,few,TGCGCCAGCAGCCAAGATCTAGGTAGCACAGATACGCAGTATTTT,CASSQDLGSTDTQYF
TRBD1,TRBJ2-3,TRBV24-1,NA,TGTGCCACCAGTGGCTACCCGGAGGGACAGGGTCCAGATACGCAGTATTTT,CATSGYPEGQGPDTQYF
TRBD2,TRBJ2-3,TRBV6-2/TRBV6-3,few,TGTGCCAGCAGAGCGGGGGGGCGGAATACGCAGTATTTT,CASRAGGRNTQYF
NA,TRBJ2-5,TRBV3-1,few,TGTGCCAGCAGTCTTCGTGAGGGCCAAGAGACCCAGTACTTC,CASSLREGQETQYF
TRBD1,TRBJ1-1,TRBV20-1,NA,TGCAGTGCAACGGACAGGGGGCGGTGGGGTACTGAAGCTTTCTTT,CSATDRGRWGTEAFF
NA,TRBJ2-7,TRBV24-1,NA,TGTGCCACCAGTGAATCCTCCATCCACGAGCAGTACTTC,CATSESSIHEQYF
TRBD2,TRBJ2-7,TRBV4-2,many,TGTGCCAGCAGCCCAACTAGCGGGGGAACCTACGAGCAGTACTTC,CASSPTSGGTYEQYF
NA,TRBJ1-1,TRBV28,NA,TGTGCCAGCAGTGGAGGAGTGGGGAACACTGAAGCTTTCTTT,CASSGGVGNTEAFF
TRBD1,TRBJ1-4,TRBV7-2,NA,TGTGCCAGCAGCTTAGTCGGGCAGGGGGCAACTAATGAAAAACTGTTTTTT,CASSLVGQGATNEKLFF
NA,TRBJ2-7,TRBV27,few,TGTGCCAGCAGTTTATGGGGGGCCGAGCAGTACTTC,CASSLWGAEQYF
NA,TRBJ2-7,TRBV6-6,many,TGTGCCAGCAGTTATGGTCAGGGGACCTACGAGCAGTACTTC,CASSYGQGTYEQYF
TRBD1,TRBJ1-1,TRBV7-3,NA,TGTGCCAGCAGCTACGCCGGGACAGGGGGCACTGAAGCTTTCTTT,CASSYAGTGGTEAFF
NA,TRBJ2-1,TRBV3-1,NA,TGTGCCAGCAGCCAAGGGGGAGGTTGGGGAGAACTCTACAATGAGCAGTTCTTC,CASSQGGGWGELYNEQFF
TRBD1,TRBJ2-5,TRBV12-3/TRBV12-4,NA,TGTGCCAGCAGTCCCGCGGGACAGGGGGCAAAAGAGACCCAGTACTTC,CASSPAGQGAKETQYF
NA,TRBJ2-1,TRBV10-3,few,TGTGCCATCAGTATCCAACAGGGTTTTCGGAATGAGCAGTTCTTC,CAISIQQGFRNEQFF
NA,TRBJ1-2,TRBV28,NA,TGTGCCAGCAGAAGTCCGTCAGGGCGTGGAGACTATGGCTACACCTTC,CASRSPSGRGDYGYTF
NA,TRBJ1-2,TRBV28,NA,TGTGCCAGCAGTTTACCGAATGGCTACACCTTC,CASSLPNGYTF
NA,TRBJ2-3,TRBV20-1,NA,TGCAGTGCCCGGTCTGGGGGGGATACGCAGTATTTT,CSARSGGDTQYF
TRBD1,TRBJ2-3,TRBV12-3/TRBV12-4,NA,TGTGCCAGCAGTCCGGCGACAGGGGGCCGTAGCACAGATACGCAGTATTTT,CASSPATGGRSTDTQYF
TRBD1,TRBJ1-5,TRBV20-1,NA,TGCAGTGCTAGAGGGCAGGGGGCGCGTAGCAATCAGCCCCAGCATTTT,CSARGQGARSNQPQHF
NA,TRBJ2-7,TRBV15,NA,TGTGCCACCAGCAGAGATCAGACAGGATCCTACGAGCAGTACTTC,CATSRDQTGSYEQYF
TRBD2,TRBJ2-1,TRBV3-1,NA,TGTGCCAGCAGCCCATCCACAAGCGGGGGGGTTGAGCAGTTCTTC,CASSPSTSGGVEQFF
NA,TRBJ2-3,TRBV11-2,NA,TGTGGCAGCAGCTTAGGTGGGGGCGCCGGAGATACGCAGTATTTT,CGSSLGGGAGDTQYF
NA,TRBJ2-5,TRBV11-1,few,TGTGCCAGCAGCTTAGATACCTGGACAGTTGTCCAAGAGACCCAGTACTTC,CASSLDTWTVVQETQYF
NA,TRBJ1-5,TRBV20-1,many,TGCAGTGCTAGCCGGACAGCCGATCAGCCCCAGCATTTT,CSASRTADQPQHF
TRBD2,TRBJ2-1,TRBV7-2,few,TGTGCCAGCAGCTTTGTCGGGACTAACTACAATGAGCAGTTCTTC,CASSFVGTNYNEQFF
NA,TRBJ1-2,TRBV29-1,few,TGCAGCGTTGTAGCGGGGGGAGGCTACACCTTC,CSVVAGGGYTF
NA,TRBJ2-3,TRBV12-3/TRBV12-4,few,TGTGCCAGCAGTTTTGAGGGACTGAGGGTTGCGCGCACAGATACGCAGTATTTT,CASSFEGLRVARTDTQYF
TRBD1,TRBJ2-5,TRBV29-1,NA,TGCAGCGTCGAGGGGACAGAATTAACCCAGTACTTC,CSVEGTELTQYF
TRBD1,TRBJ2-7,TRBV20-1,few,TGCAGTCAGGCGGGGACAGGGAGCGTCGAGCAGTACTTC,CSQAGTGSVEQYF
NA,TRBJ2-7,TRBV27,few,TGTGCCAGCAGTTTAAGAGGGGTCGGCACCTACGAGCAGTACTTC,CASSLRGVGTYEQYF
NA,TRBJ1-2,TRBV3-1,many,TGTGCCAGCAGCCTAGGGGGGACTGGCTACACCTTC,CASSLGGTGYTF
NA,TRBJ2-5,TRBV7-9,NA,TGTGCCAGCAGCTTAAGGGAAATACAAGAGACCCAGTACTTC,CASSLREIQETQYF
NA,TRBJ2-5,TRBV5-6,NA,TGTGCCAGCAGCAGGGACCAATGGGCCCAGTACTTC,CASSRDQWAQYF
NA,TRBJ1-2,TRBV5-1,NA,TGCGCCAGCAGCTTGGAAGAGAACTACTATGGCCACACCTTC,CASSLEENYYGHTF
NA,TRBJ1-5,TRBV27,NA,TGTGCCAGCAGTTTAGGGGATGCGGGACGGGTGGAGCCCCAGCATTTT,CASSLGDAGRVEPQHF
NA,TRBJ2-3,TRBV7-9,NA,TGTGCCAGCAGCGCCCGGGACAAGGGACCAGATACGCAGTATTTT,CASSARDKGPDTQYF
TRBD2,TRBJ2-7,TRBV4-3,few,TGCGCCAGCAGCCAAGATTGGTTAAGCGGGGGGAACGAGCAGTACTTC,CASSQDWLSGGNEQYF
NA,TRBJ2-5,TRBV24-1,many,TGTGCCACCAGTGAGCGGACGGAAGAGACCCAGTACTTC,CATSERTEETQYF
TRBD2,TRBJ2-1,TRBV6-5,few,TGTGCCAGCAGTACCCGGGGAGGGAGCAATGAGCAGTTCTTC,CASSTRGGSNEQFF
NA,TRBJ1-2,TRBV6-5,NA,TGTGCCAGCAGTTACTCGTCGCGGGGCTGGTATGGCTACACCTTC,CASSYSSRGWYGYTF
NA,TRBJ2-3,TRBV20-1,NA,TGCAGTGCTAGTGGCTCCTCAGATACGCAGTATTTT,CSASGSSDTQYF
TRBD1,TRBJ1-3,TRBV6-1,NA,TGTGTCAGCAGGGTACAGGGGGACAGGTTCACTGGAAACACCATATATTTT,CVSRVQGDRFTGNTIYF
TRBD2,TRBJ2-3,TRBV4-2,NA,TGTGCCAGCAGCCATGGGACTAGCGGGGGGGCAGACACAGATACGCAGTATTTT,CASSHGTSGGADTDTQYF
NA,TRBJ2-7,TRBV4-1,NA,TGCGCCAGCAGCCAAGATATCCCGGAGTCCTACGAGCAGTACTTC,CASSQDIPESYEQYF
TRBD2,TRBJ2-5,TRBV7-2,few,TGTGCCAGCAGCTTTCCGACTAGCGGGACAGAGACCCAGTACTTC,CASSFPTSGTETQYF
NA,TRBJ1-2,TRBV7-2,few,TGTGCCAGCAGCTATCAGGGCGTAGGGGACTATGGCTACACCTTC,CASSYQGVGDYGYTF